The 18 T cell receptor beta chains in this list originate from one sample, sequenced in a study of T-cell reconstitution after alpha-beta-depleted transplantation in children. The library targeted TCRbeta and was prepared with unique molecular identifiers. One entry per CDR3 protein, called by TCRdb with MiXCR from the PCR reads. The repertoire holds about 830,000 distinct CDR3 sequences, with under 20% as singletons. The input for sequencing was PBMCs, mostly from graft donor cells, taken 360 days after TCRalphabeta/CD19-depleted stem cell transplant. These receptors were taken from a male patient younger than 18 who had a stem cell transplant for acute lymphoblastic leukemia, so the T cells may come from the graft donor.

This clonotype has more than one count but fewer than ten. CDR3 bases: TGCGCCAGCAGCCGAGAGGCCGGAAACACCATATATTTT. Its protein is CASSREAGNTIYF. The J gene is TRBJ1-3, the V gene TRBV4-1, with D uncertain. The germline V gene has CDR1 MGHRA and CDR2 YSYEKL. V was pared by 4 bases and J by 4 bases, with 8 bases between. The CDR3 loop spans 13 amino acids.

This chain links TRBV7-3 with TRBJ1-1, with D maybe TRBD1 (6 bases). Per germline, CDR1 SGHTA and CDR2 FQGTGA. V dropped 4 bases and J dropped 0 bases, with 12 bases sitting between them. This CDR3 is 15 amino acids long. The CDR3 spells CASSSWGAVNTEAFF. In nucleotides, the CDR3 is TGTGCCAGCAGCTCATGGGGGGCTGTGAACACTGAAGCTTTCTTT.

This clonotype was detected a few times. The rearrangement uses TRBV29-1 and TRBJ1-2; TRBD1 matches 7 bases. The germline CDR1 and CDR2 sequences are SQVTM and ANQGSEA. CDR3 length: 14 amino acids. With 0 bases clipped from V and 4 bases from J, the junction kept 5 bases outside the gene matches. CDR3 nucleotides: TGCAGCGTTGAAGACGACAGGGATGGCTATGGCTACACCTTC. This codes for CSVEDDRDGYGYTF.

A few counts support this clonotype. This chain uses TRBV4-1 with TRBJ2-7; maybe TRBD1 (5 bases). In germline, CDR1 is MGHRA, CDR2 YSYEKL. CDR3 length equals 15 residues. Trimming shortened V by 2 bases and J by 2 bases, and 13 bases separated the two germline ends. CDR3: CASSQLDSAPYEQYF. As DNA, the CDR3 is TGCGCCAGCAGCCAACTCGACAGCGCGCCCTACGAGCAGTACTTC.

There are a few counts of this clonotype. This chain links TRBV9 with TRBJ2-1; tentatively, D is TRBD1 (6 bases). Between the trimmed V and J ends, which lost 4 bases and 0 bases, there was a span of 17 bases. Germline CDR1 SGDLS, CDR2 YYNGEE. The CDR3 spans 17 residues. Written as DNA, the CDR3 is TGTGCCAGCAGCCCAGTGCAGGGGATGAGCTCCTACAATGAGCAGTTCTTC. It translates to CASSPVQGMSSYNEQFF.

This clonotype was picked up a small number of times. This chain links TRBV7-2 with TRBJ2-7; TRBD2 matches at 7 bases. The ends lost 1 base at V and 2 bases at J; junction bases unmatched: 5. The CDR3 length is 15 residues. Germline V gene sequence: CDR1 SGHTA, CDR2 FQGNSA. The chain's CDR3 is CASSLVAGLTYEQYF. The CDR3 DNA sequence: TGTGCCAGCAGCTTAGTGGCGGGACTAACCTACGAGCAGTACTTC.

The chain employs TRBV6-2 or TRBV6-3 and TRBJ2-1, with a tentative D call TRBD2 (6 bases). The germline V gene has CDR1 MNHEY and CDR2 SVGEGT. The CDR3 runs 18 residues. V was clipped by 2 bases and J by 4 bases, with 21 bases between them. CDR3 loop: CASSYTHALANGYNEQFF. The CDR3 bases are TGTGCCAGCAGTTACACCCACGCCCTAGCGAACGGGTACAATGAGCAGTTCTTC.

This clonotype appeared a few times. The chain uses TRBV12-3 or TRBV12-4 and TRBJ2-1; 9 bases map to TRBD1. V lost 3 bases and J lost 4; bases outside the gene matches: 7. This CDR3 is built from 16 residues. The CDR3 DNA reads as TGTGCCAGCAGTTTCCTCGGGACAGGGATTTACAATGAGCAGTTCTTC. It is translated as CASSFLGTGIYNEQFF.

The table lists this clonotype with a few counts. The chain recombines TRBV11-2 with TRBJ2-3; D is perhaps TRBD1 (5 bases). The CDR3 has 14 residues. The V gene lost 5 bases and the J gene lost 6 bases, with 15 bases spanning the gap. The V gene's germline CDR1 is SGHAT and CDR2 FQNNGV. CDR3 nucleotides: TGTGCCAGCAGCCCACGACAGATTTTCGATACGCAGTATTTT. It translates to CASSPRQIFDTQYF. Using reference TRBV11-2 and TRBJ2-3 for the parts outside the CDR3, the full variable domain is EAGVAQSPRYKIIEKRQSVAFWCNPISGHATLYWYQQILGQGPKLLIQFQNNGVVDDSQLPKDRFSAERLKGVDSTLKIQPAKLEDSAVYLCASSPRQIFDTQYFGPGTRLTVL.

The V gene is TRBV20-1, the J gene TRBJ2-3, with TRBD1 identical over 7 bases. The CDR3 totals 12 residues. V shed 1 base and J 7 bases; nucleotides not matched to a gene: 2. Germline-derived CDR1 and CDR2 are DFQATT and SNEGSKA (reference sequence). In nucleotides, the CDR3 is TGCAGTGCTAGAGCAGGGGGAAATACGCAGTATTTT. It translates to CSARAGGNTQYF.

This clonotype was observed a few times. Written as DNA, the CDR3 is TGTGCCAGCAGGCTATCAGGGAGCTCCTACGAGCAGTACTTC. The encoded protein is CASRLSGSSYEQYF. This chain uses TRBV28 with TRBJ2-7, with D perhaps being TRBD1 or TRBD2 (5 bases each). CDR3 length: 14 amino acids. Trimming took off 6 bases at V and 0 bases at J, with 12 bases between the two ends. Germline V gives CDR1 MDHEN, CDR2 SYDVKM.

The V and J genes are TRBV7-9 and TRBJ2-3; D tentatively fits TRBD1 or TRBD2 (6 bases each). The CDR3 covers 14 residues. CDR1 and CDR2 from the germline V gene are SEHNR and FQNEAQ (reference sequence). With 5 bases removed from V and 5 bases from J, the gap between germline ends came to 14 bases. CDR3 DNA sequence: TGTGCCAGCAGCATCAGGGGAGGTAGAGATACGCAGTATTTT. Encoded protein: CASSIRGGRDTQYF.

There are many counts of this clonotype. The V gene is TRBV5-6, the J gene TRBJ1-3; D call uncertain. CDR3 size: 15 residues. V was cut by 4 bases and J by 2 bases, with 13 bases left in between. The germline V gene encodes CDR1 SGHDT and CDR2 YYEEEE. The CDR3 nucleotides are TGTGCCAGCAGCCGGCGGTCGGCAGCTGGAAACACCATATATTTT. It is translated as CASSRRSAAGNTIYF.

This chain joins TRBV5-1 and TRBJ2-5; D is unclear. Trimming took 1 base from V and 2 from J, leaving 9 bases between them. This CDR3 contains 14 residues. Germline V lookup: CDR1 SGHRS, CDR2 YFSETQ. The CDR3 DNA reads as TGCGCCAGCAGCTTGATGGCCAATCAAGAGACCCAGTACTTC. Its translation is CASSLMANQETQYF.

This clonotype was detected only a few times. V gene TRBV5-1 combines with J gene TRBJ1-1; unclear D gene. Trimming pared 0 bases from V and 5 bases from J, leaving 17 bases between. Germline CDR1 is SGHRS and CDR2 is YFSETQ. This CDR3 region has 16 residues. The CDR3 DNA is TGCGCCAGCAGCTTGGAATCCCTAGGGCATGGTACTGAAGCTTTCTTT. It yields the protein CASSLESLGHGTEAFF. The variable domain in full, completed from reference TRBV5-1 and TRBJ1-1, reads KAGVTQTPRYLIKTRGQQVTLSCSPISGHRSVSWYQQTPGQGLQFLFEYFSETQRNKGNFPGRFSGRQFSNSRSEMNVSTLELGDSALYLCASSLESLGHGTEAFFGQGTRLTVV.

This clonotype has a handful of counts. The CDR3, as DNA: TGTGCCAGCTCACCACCGGTAAATACGCAGTATTTT. It specifies CASSPPVNTQYF. The chain links TRBV18 to TRBJ2-3; no clear D gene. The CDR3 spans 12 residues. Germline CDR1 reads KGHSH; CDR2 reads LQKENI. Trimming cost V 0 bases and J 7 bases, with 5 bases left between them.

In its sample, this clonotype was seen a few times. The chain uses TRBV27 and TRBJ1-5; D remains unclear. Germline V gene lookup returns CDR1 MNHEY and CDR2 SMNVEV (reference sequence). Deletions cut 3 bases from V and 0 bases from J, with 9 bases between. The CDR3 consists of 15 residues. The CDR3 DNA follows: TGTGCCAGCAGTTTCGCAGAATATAGCAATCAGCCCCAGCATTTT. Its translation: CASSFAEYSNQPQHF.

The chain employs TRBV20-1 and TRBJ2-3; tentative D call: TRBD2 (5 bases). V was cut by 5 bases and J by 3 bases, with 9 bases left in between. The CDR3 totals 12 residues. Germline CDR1 and CDR2: DFQATT and SNEGSKA (reference sequence). In nucleotides, the CDR3 is TGCAGTGCTGACACTAGGACAGATACGCAGTATTTT. Its protein product is CSADTRTDTQYF.